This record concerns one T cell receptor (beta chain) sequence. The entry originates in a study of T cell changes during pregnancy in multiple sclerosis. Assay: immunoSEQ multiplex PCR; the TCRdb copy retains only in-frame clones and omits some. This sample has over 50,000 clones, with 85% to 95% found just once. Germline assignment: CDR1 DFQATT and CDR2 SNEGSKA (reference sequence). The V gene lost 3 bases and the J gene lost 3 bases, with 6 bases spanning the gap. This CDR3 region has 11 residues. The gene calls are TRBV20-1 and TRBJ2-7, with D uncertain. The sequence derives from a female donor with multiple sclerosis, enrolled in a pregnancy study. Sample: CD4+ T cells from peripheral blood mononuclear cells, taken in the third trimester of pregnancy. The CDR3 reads CSARLSYEQYF. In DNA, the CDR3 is TGCAGTGCTAGGTTGAGCTACGAGCAGTACTTC.